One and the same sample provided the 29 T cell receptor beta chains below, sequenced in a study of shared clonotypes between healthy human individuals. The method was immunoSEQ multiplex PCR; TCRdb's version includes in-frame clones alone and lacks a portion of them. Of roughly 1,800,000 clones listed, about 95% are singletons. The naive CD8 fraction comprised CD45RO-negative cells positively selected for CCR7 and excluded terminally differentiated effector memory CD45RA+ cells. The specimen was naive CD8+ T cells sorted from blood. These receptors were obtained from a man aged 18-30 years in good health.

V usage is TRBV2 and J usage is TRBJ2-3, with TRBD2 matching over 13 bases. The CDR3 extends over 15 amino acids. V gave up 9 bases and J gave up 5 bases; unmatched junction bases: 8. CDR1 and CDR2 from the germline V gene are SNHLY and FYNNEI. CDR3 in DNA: TGTGCCAGATCTGGACTAGCGGGAGTGGTAGATACGCAGTATTTT. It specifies CARSGLAGVVDTQYF. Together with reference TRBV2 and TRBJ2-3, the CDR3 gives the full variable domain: EPEVTQTPSHQVTQMGQEVILRCVPISNHLYFYWYRQILGQKVEFLVSFYNNEISEKSEIFDDQFSVERPDGSNFTLKIRSTKLEDSAMYFCARSGLAGVVDTQYFGPGTRLTVL.

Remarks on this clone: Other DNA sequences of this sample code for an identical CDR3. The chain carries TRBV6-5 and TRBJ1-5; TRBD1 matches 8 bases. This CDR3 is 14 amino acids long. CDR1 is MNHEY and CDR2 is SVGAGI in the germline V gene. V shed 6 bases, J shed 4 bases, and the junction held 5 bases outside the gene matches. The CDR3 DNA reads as TGTGCCAGCAGCTCCGGGACAGGAAATCAGCCCCAGCATTTT. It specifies CASSSGTGNQPQHF.

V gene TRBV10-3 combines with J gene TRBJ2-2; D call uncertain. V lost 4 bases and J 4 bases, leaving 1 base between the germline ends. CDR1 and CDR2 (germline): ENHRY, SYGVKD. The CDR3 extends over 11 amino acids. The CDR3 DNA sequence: TGTGCCATCAGTGTCACCGGGGAGCTGTTTTTT. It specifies CAISVTGELFF.

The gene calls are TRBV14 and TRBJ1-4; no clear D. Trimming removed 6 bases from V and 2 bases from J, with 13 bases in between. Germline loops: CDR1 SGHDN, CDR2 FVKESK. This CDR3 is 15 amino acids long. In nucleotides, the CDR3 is TGTGCCAGCAGTCTGATCATTGGGACTAATGAAAAACTGTTTTTT. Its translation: CASSLIIGTNEKLFF.

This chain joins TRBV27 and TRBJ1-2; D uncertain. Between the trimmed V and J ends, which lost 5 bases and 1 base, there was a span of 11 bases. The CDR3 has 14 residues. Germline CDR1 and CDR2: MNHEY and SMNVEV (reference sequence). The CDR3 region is CASSPNSDNYGYTF. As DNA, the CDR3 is TGTGCCAGCAGTCCGAATTCGGATAACTATGGCTACACCTTC.

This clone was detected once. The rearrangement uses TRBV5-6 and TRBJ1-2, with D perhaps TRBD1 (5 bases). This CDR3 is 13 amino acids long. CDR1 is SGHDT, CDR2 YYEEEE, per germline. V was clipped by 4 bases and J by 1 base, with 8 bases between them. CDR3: CASSQRGNYGYTF. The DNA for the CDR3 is TGTGCCAGCAGCCAGAGGGGTAACTATGGCTACACCTTC.

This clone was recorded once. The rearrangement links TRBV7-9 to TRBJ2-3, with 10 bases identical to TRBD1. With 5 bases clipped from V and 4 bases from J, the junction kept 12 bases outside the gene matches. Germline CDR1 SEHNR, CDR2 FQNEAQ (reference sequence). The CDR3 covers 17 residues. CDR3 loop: CASSQLAGTGVADTQYF. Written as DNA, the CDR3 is TGTGCCAGCAGCCAACTTGCAGGGACAGGGGTTGCAGATACGCAGTATTTT.

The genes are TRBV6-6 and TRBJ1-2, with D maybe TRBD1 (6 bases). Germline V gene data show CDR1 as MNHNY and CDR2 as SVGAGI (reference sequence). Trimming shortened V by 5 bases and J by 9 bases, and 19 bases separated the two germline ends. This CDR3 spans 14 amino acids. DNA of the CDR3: TGTGCCAGCAGTACACCAGGGGATGGGGGACGCTACACCTTC. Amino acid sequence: CASSTPGDGGRYTF.

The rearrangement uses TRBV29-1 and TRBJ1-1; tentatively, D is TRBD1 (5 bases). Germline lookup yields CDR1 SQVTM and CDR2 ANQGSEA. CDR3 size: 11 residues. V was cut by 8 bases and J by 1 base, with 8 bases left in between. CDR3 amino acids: CSCQGNTEAFF. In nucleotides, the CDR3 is TGCAGCTGCCAGGGGAACACTGAAGCTTTCTTT.

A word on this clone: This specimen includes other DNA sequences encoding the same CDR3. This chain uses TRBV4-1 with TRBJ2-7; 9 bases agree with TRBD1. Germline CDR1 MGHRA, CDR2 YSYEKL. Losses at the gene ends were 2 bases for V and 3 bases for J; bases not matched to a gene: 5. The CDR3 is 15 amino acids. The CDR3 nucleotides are TGCGCCAGCAGCCAAATTCCGGGACAGGGCTACGAGCAGTACTTC. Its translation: CASSQIPGQGYEQYF.

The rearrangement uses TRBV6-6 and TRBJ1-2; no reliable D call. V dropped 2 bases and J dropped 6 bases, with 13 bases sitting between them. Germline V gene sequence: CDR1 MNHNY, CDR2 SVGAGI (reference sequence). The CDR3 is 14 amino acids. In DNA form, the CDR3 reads TGTGCCAGCAGTTACGGGGAGGGATTCAATGGCTACACCTTC. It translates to CASSYGEGFNGYTF.

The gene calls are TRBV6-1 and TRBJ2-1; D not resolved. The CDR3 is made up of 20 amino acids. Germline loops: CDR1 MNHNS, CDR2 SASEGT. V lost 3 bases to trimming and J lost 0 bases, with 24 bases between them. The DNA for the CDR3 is TGTGCCAGCAGTGATAGGCCGAGCTTAACGCTCACAAGCTCCTACAATGAGCAGTTCTTC. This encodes CASSDRPSLTLTSSYNEQFF.

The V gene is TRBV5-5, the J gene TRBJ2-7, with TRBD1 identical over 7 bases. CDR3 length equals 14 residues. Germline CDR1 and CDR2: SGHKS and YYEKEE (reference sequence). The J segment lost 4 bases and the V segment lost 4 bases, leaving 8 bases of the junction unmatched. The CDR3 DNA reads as TGTGCCAGCAGCCGATGGACAGGTTCGTACGAGCAGTACTTC. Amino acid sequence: CASSRWTGSYEQYF.

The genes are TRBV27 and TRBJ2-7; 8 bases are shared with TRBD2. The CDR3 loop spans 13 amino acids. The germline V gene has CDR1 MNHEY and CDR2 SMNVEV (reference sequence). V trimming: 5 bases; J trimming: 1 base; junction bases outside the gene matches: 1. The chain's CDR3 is CASSGGGSYEQYF. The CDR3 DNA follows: TGTGCCAGCAGTGGCGGGGGGTCCTACGAGCAGTACTTC.

In nucleotides, the CDR3 is TGTGCCAGCAGCTTCTCTCCTGACCATGAGCAGTTCTTC. Translation gives CASSFSPDHEQFF. The gene calls are TRBV13 and TRBJ2-1; no clear D gene. Germline V gene data show CDR1 as PRHDT and CDR2 as FYEKMQ (reference sequence). Deletions cut 3 bases from V and 8 bases from J, with 11 bases between. This CDR3 spans 13 amino acids.

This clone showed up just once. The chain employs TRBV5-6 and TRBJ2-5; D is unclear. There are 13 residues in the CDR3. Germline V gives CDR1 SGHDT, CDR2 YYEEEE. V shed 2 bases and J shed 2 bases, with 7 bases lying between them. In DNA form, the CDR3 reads TGTGCCAGCAGCTTCACAACTCAAGAGACCCAGTACTTC. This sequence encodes CASSFTTQETQYF.

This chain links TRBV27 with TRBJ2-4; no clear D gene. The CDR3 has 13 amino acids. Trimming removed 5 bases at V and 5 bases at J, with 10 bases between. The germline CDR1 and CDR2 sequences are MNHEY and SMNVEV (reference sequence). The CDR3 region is CASSMDAENIQYF. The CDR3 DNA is TGTGCCAGCAGTATGGACGCCGAAAACATTCAGTACTTC.

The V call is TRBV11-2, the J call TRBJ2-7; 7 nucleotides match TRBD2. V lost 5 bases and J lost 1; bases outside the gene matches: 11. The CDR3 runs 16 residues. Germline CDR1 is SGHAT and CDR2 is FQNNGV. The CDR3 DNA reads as TGTGCCAGCAGCCAACTACGAGGGAGGGAGTCCTACGAGCAGTACTTC. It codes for CASSQLRGRESYEQYF.

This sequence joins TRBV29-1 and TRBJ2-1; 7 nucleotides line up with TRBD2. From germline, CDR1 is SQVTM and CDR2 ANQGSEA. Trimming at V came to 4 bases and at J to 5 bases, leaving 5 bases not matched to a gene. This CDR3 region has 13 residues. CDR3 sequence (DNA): TGCAGCGTTGCCGTGCTAGCGGACAATGAGCAGTTCTTC. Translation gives CSVAVLADNEQFF.

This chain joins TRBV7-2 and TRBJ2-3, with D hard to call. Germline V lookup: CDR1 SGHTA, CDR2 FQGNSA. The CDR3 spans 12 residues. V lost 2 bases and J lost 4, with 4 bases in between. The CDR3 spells CASSLRADTQYF. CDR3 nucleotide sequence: TGTGCCAGCAGCTTACGGGCAGATACGCAGTATTTT.

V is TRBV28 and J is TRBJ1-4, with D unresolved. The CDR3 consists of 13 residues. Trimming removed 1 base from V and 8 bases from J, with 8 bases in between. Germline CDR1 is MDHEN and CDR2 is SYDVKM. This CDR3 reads CASSLSMGEKLFF. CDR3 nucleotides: TGTGCCAGCAGTTTATCAATGGGCGAAAAACTGTTTTTT.

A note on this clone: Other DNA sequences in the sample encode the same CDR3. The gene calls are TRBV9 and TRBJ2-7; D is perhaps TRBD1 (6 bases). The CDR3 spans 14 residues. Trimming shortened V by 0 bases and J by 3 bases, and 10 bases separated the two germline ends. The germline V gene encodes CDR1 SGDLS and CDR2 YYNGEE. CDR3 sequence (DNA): TGTGCCAGCAGCGTAGGTACAGGGCTCTACGAGCAGTACTTC. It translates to CASSVGTGLYEQYF.

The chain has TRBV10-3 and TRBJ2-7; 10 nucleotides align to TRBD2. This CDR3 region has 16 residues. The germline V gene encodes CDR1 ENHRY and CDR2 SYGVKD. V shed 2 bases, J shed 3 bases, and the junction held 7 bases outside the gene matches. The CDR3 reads CAISEGLAGEGYEQYF. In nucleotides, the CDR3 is TGTGCCATCAGTGAGGGGCTAGCGGGAGAGGGCTACGAGCAGTACTTC.

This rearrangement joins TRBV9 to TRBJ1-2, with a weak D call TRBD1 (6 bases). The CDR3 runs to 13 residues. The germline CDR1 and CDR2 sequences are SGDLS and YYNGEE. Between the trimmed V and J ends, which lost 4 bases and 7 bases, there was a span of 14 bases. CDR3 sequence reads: CASSPQTQGGYTF. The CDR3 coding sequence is TGTGCCAGCAGCCCCCAGACACAGGGTGGCTACACCTTC.

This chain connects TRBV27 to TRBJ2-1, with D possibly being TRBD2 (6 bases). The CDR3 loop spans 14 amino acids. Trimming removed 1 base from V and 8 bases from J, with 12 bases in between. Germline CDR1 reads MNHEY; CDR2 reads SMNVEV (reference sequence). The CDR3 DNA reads TGTGCCAGCAGTTTATTCGCGGAGGGGCATGAGCAGTTCTTC. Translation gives CASSLFAEGHEQFF.

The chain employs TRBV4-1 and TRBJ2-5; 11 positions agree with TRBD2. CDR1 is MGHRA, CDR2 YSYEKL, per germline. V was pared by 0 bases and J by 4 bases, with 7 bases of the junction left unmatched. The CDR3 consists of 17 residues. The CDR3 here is CASSQDSALAGGETQYF. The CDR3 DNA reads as TGCGCCAGCAGCCAAGATAGTGCTCTAGCGGGAGGAGAGACCCAGTACTTC.

The CDR3 DNA reads as TGTGCCAGCAGTCATGGACAGGTTGATGATTCACCCCTCCACTTT. Its protein product is CASSHGQVDDSPLHF. The genes are TRBV7-6 and TRBJ1-6; 7 bases are shared with TRBD1. Germline V gene sequence: CDR1 SGHVS, CDR2 FNYEAQ. The CDR3 sequence is 15 residues long. V dropped 6 bases and J dropped 8; count of bases not matched to a gene: 10. Drawing the rest from reference TRBV7-6 and TRBJ1-6, the complete variable domain is GAGVSQSPRYKVTKRGQDVALRCDPISGHVSLYWYRQALGQGPEFLTYFNYEAQQDKSGLPNDRFSAERPEGSISTLTIQRTEQRDSAMYRCASSHGQVDDSPLHFGNGTRLTVT.

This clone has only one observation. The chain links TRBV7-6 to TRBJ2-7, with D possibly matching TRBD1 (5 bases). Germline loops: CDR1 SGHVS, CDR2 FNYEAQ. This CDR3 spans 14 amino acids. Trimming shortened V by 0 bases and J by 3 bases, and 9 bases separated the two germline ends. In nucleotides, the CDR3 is TGTGCCAGCAGCTTAGCAACAGGTATCTACGAGCAGTACTTC. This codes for CASSLATGIYEQYF.

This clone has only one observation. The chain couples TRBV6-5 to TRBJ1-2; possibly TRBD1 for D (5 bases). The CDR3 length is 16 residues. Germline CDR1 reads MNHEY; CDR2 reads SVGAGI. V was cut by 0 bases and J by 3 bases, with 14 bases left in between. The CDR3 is CASSYSPKAGYYGYTF. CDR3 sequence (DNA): TGTGCCAGCAGTTACTCGCCCAAGGCAGGGTACTATGGCTACACCTTC.